Sequencing of this TCR beta chain was carried out in a study of T cell responses to AZD1222 COVID-19 vaccine. General observations from the study: When two AZD1222 doses had been given, Spike-specific TCR breadth and depth rose. Unmutated variant regions reportedly attract nearly half of all spike-specific TCRs.

This CDR3 has 14 amino acids. CDR1 and CDR2 from the germline V gene are MNHEY and SVGAGI. V shed 8 bases, J shed 2 bases, and the junction held 8 bases outside the gene matches. About this clone: Antigen unknown.

The method was immunoSEQ multiplex PCR; TCRdb's version includes in-frame clones alone and lacks a portion of them. The sample carries fewer than 200,000 clones, approximately 92% recorded once. The sequence derives from an adult in good health. The chain links TRBV6-5 to TRBJ2-7; 8 bases match TRBD2. The source was peripheral blood, collected on day 0 of AZD1222 vaccination. CDR3: CASGPPGLAYEQYF. The CDR3 nucleotides read TGTGCCAGCGGACCTCCGGGACTAGCCTACGAGCAGTACTTC.